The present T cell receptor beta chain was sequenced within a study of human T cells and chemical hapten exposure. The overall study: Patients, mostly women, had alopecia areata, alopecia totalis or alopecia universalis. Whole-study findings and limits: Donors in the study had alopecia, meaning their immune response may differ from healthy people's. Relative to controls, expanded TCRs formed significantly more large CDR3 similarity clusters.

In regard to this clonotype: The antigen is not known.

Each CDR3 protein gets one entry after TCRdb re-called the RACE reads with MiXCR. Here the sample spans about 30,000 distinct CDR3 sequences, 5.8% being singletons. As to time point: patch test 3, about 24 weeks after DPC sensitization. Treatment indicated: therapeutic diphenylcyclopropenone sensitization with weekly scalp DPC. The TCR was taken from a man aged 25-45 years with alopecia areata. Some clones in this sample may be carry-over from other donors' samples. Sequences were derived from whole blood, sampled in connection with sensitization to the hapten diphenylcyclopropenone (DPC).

CDR3 DNA sequence: TGTGCCAGCTCAACTCAGAGTAACTATGGCTACACCTTC. This sequence encodes CASSTQSNYGYTF. The rearrangement uses TRBV18 and TRBJ1-2; D ambiguous. Germline V gene lookup returns CDR1 KGHSH and CDR2 LQKENI. The CDR3 has 13 amino acids. Trimming stripped 5 bases from V and 1 base from J, with 8 bases between.